Ten or more counts support the clone carrying this T cell receptor beta chain. The antigen remains unidentified. V was trimmed by 3 bases and J by 0 bases, leaving 2 bases between them. CDR3 length: 12 residues. Germline-derived CDR1 and CDR2 are MNHEY and SVGAGI. This sample was included in a study of regulatory T cells in long-lasting Graves disease. Study-level results: TCR diversity was lower in persistent Graves' patients (versus newly diagnosed ones). Persistent disease favored TRBV28, TRBJ1-2 and TRBJ2-5.

Time point of the sample: newly diagnosed GD, antithyroid drugs for less than 3 months. Following extraction of RNA from PBMCs, that RNA was used to make the TCR library. iRepertoire HTBI primers and Arm-PCR of CDR3 regions built TCR beta libraries. MiXCR, run by TCRdb on the multiplex PCR reads, gives a single entry per CDR3 protein. The table has hundreds of thousands of distinct CDR3 sequences, 16% seen once; the top ten hold 18%. These records were also assigned to another study, of T cells in Graves' hyperthyroidism and ophthalmopathy. This second study notes: The HTBI primer set drove a first-round RT-PCR of the TCR CDR3.

The clonotype originates from a woman younger than 45 with Graves disease. The rearrangement links TRBV6-5 to TRBJ1-1; D uncertain. Sequencing was performed on peripheral blood mononuclear cells (PBMCs), taken at new diagnosis, from a patient treated with antithyroid drugs. The CDR3 nucleotides are TGTGCCAGCAGTTATGTGAACACTGAAGCTTTCTTT. Translation: CASSYVNTEAFF.